This TCR beta chain stems from a study of PD-1 blockade in classical Hodgkin lymphoma. Per the germline V gene, CDR1 is SGHVS and CDR2 is FQNEAQ. This CDR3 has 14 residues. TCRdb's copy holds only in-frame clones and misses some; the assay was immunoSEQ multiplex PCR. Among about 23,000 clones listed, 85% to 90% were seen once. Described time point: cycle 4 day 1 (C4D1), after 6 weeks of nivolumab. Relapse was seen in all patients after autologous stem cell transplantation, and brentuximab vedotin exposure was variable. Whole-study results and caveats: Newly diagnosed and completely responding patients shared comparable baseline diversity. TCR diversity in CD4+, not CD8+, cells rose significantly by C4D1. Reasons behind the repertoire differences stay unclear, perhaps disease activity or earlier therapy. Healthy donors reportedly exceeded newly diagnosed patients in baseline TCR diversity.

About this clone: The antigen is undetermined.

The sequences come from peripheral blood mononuclear cells (PBMCs), collected before the fourth cycle of nivolumab. The source is a human donor with classical Hodgkin lymphoma. V is TRBV7-8 and J is TRBJ2-5, with 8 bases that match TRBD1. The J call may not be correct, given that the DNA end is closer to TRBJ2-7. The CDR3 sequence: CASSIQGALSEQYF. CDR3 DNA: TGTGCCAGCAGCATCCAGGGGGCGCTTTCCGAGCAGTACTTC.